One sample yielded the 11 T cell receptor beta chains listed below, sequenced in a study of Ad26.COV2.S vaccination and SARS-CoV-2 variants. Assay used: immunoSEQ multiplex PCR; TCRdb lists only in-frame clones, some missing. The sample holds around 340,000 clones; around nine tenths are singletons and the top ten take about 10%. As to treatment: about 20 received Ad26.COV2.S at low or high dose, single or two shots; five or six received placebo; per-sample allocation not given. Specimens were obtained on day 63 following the first vaccine or placebo injection. The material sequenced was peripheral blood, taken in a trial of Ad26.COV2.S vaccine versus placebo. These receptors all stem from a person aged 18 to 65 who received the Ad26.COV2.S COVID-19 vaccine or a placebo.

This clone was seen only once. This chain connects TRBV20-1 to TRBJ1-5; D might be TRBD1 (5 bases). The germline V and J ends were trimmed by 3 bases and 5 bases, with 11 bases remaining between them. CDR1 and CDR2 (germline): DFQATT, SNEGSKA (reference sequence). CDR3 size: 13 residues. The CDR3: CSASKTAYQPQHF. The CDR3 nucleotides read TGCAGTGCTAGTAAGACAGCTTATCAGCCCCAGCATTTT.

V is TRBV30 and J is TRBJ1-1; D possibly corresponds to TRBD1 (5 bases). V lost 4 bases and J 1 base, leaving 13 bases between the germline ends. CDR1 is GTSNPN and CDR2 is SVGIG in the germline V gene (reference sequence). CDR3 length: 14 amino acids. The CDR3 bases are TGTGCCTGGACCTTGACAGAGAGGAACACTGAAGCTTTCTTT. Protein: CAWTLTERNTEAFF.

The chain combines TRBV19 with TRBJ2-1; D is uncertain. The CDR3 consists of 13 residues. CDR1 is LNHDA, CDR2 SQIVND, per germline (reference sequence). Trimming removed 3 bases from V and 3 bases from J, with 6 bases in between. Here the CDR3 DNA reads TGTGCCAGTAGTATTTCCCTCTACAATGAGCAGTTCTTC. It yields the protein CASSISLYNEQFF.

The rearrangement links TRBV7-9 to TRBJ2-7; D perhaps matches TRBD2 (5 bases). The CDR3 is 16 residues long. CDR1 and CDR2 from the germline V gene are SEHNR and FQNEAQ (reference sequence). Trimming stripped 5 bases from V and 4 bases from J, with 21 bases between. CDR3 residues: CASSPHLDSTFYEQYF. The CDR3 DNA reads as TGTGCCAGCAGCCCCCACCTGGACTCCACATTTTACGAGCAGTACTTC.

This rearrangement joins TRBV24-1 to TRBJ2-7, with 8 nucleotides matching TRBD2. The CDR3 consists of 15 residues. With V trimmed by 3 bases and J by 1 base, 4 bases remained unmatched. Germline V gives CDR1 KGHDR, CDR2 SFDVKD. The CDR3 is CATSDPASGSYEQYF. In nucleotides, the CDR3 is TGTGCCACCAGTGATCCGGCTAGCGGGTCCTACGAGCAGTACTTC.

The V gene is TRBV19, the J gene TRBJ2-2; either TRBD1 or TRBD2 may supply D (7 bases each). Germline values: CDR1 LNHDA, CDR2 SQIVND (reference sequence). Trimming shortened V by 10 bases and J by 0 bases, and 27 bases separated the two germline ends. The CDR3 loop spans 19 amino acids. The CDR3 is CATTPGGAASGSNTGELFF. CDR3 DNA: TGTGCCACCACCCCAGGGGGGGCTGCTAGCGGATCGAACACCGGGGAGCTGTTTTTT.

The V and J genes are TRBV11-3 and TRBJ2-3; tentative D call: TRBD2 (5 bases). CDR1 is SGHNT, CDR2 YENEEA, per germline. CDR3 length: 15 amino acids. The V end was cut by 1 base, the J end by 7 bases, with 15 bases between. For the CDR3, the DNA is TGTGCCAGCAGCTTAGGAGGAGTTGGGAGTAATACGCAGTATTTT. Translating gives CASSLGGVGSNTQYF.

V is TRBV27 and J is TRBJ2-3; 10 bases align to TRBD2. CDR1 is MNHEY and CDR2 is SMNVEV in the germline V gene (reference sequence). CDR3 length: 14 amino acids. The ends lost 2 bases at V and 7 bases at J; junction bases unmatched: 3. CDR3 loop: CASSLLAGANTQYF. As DNA, the CDR3 is TGTGCCAGCAGTTTACTAGCGGGAGCAAATACGCAGTATTTT.

The chain has TRBV10-3 and TRBJ1-2; a possible D gene is TRBD1 (6 bases). V dropped 4 bases and J dropped 6 bases, with 6 bases sitting between them. Germline V gives CDR1 ENHRY, CDR2 SYGVKD. The CDR3 contains 11 residues. CDR3 protein: CAISGTDGYTF. DNA of the CDR3: TGTGCCATCAGTGGGACAGATGGCTACACCTTC.

This rearrangement joins TRBV6-2 or TRBV6-3 to TRBJ2-7, with TRBD2 matching 9 bases. CDR1 and CDR2 (germline): MNHEY, SVGEGT. The CDR3 is 14 residues long. Losses at the gene ends were 2 bases for V and 6 bases for J; bases not matched to a gene: 5. The DNA for the CDR3 is TGTGCCAGCAGTTACGGCGGGAGGGGAGGCGAGCAGTACTTC. Amino acids: CASSYGGRGGEQYF.

V gene TRBV18 combines with J gene TRBJ1-1, with TRBD1 as a possible D gene (6 bases). V was shortened by 4 bases and J by 3 bases, with 15 bases between the two germline ends. The germline V gene encodes CDR1 KGHSH and CDR2 LQKENI. The CDR3 runs 15 residues. This CDR3 is CASSLQGSVDTEAFF. Here the CDR3 DNA reads TGTGCCAGCTCACTGCAGGGGTCGGTGGACACTGAAGCTTTCTTT. The full variable domain, completed using reference TRBV18 and TRBJ1-1, is NAGVMQNPRHLVRRRGQEARLRCSPMKGHSHVYWYRQLPEEGLKFMVYLQKENIIDESGMPKERFSAEFPKEGPSILRIQQVVRGDSAAYFCASSLQGSVDTEAFFGQGTRLTVV.